The 30 T cell receptor beta chains in this list originate from one sample, sequenced in a study of CD4 T cells in relation to SARS-CoV-2 and coronaviruses. Clones were read by immunoSEQ multiplex PCR, and TCRdb kept only the in-frame ones, dropping some. This repertoire shows 9,000 to 13,000 clones, 70% to 85% found once; its top ten account for less than 30%. Before the COVID-19 pandemic, during about 2010-2018, CD4+ T cells were taken from unexposed donors. CD4+ T cells were isolated from the cells after 10 days of culture. Antigens of these TCRs are unknown. Sequenced input: CD4+ T cells from PBMCs, cultured in vitro. These receptors originate from a human donor in good health.

The chain recombines TRBV4-3 with TRBJ2-7; 14 bases agree with TRBD2. This CDR3 comprises 15 residues. V dropped 3 bases and J dropped 5; count of bases not matched to a gene: 3. Germline V lookup: CDR1 LGHNA, CDR2 YSLEER. The CDR3 region is CASSHGLAGGHEQYF. The CDR3 region has the DNA TGCGCCAGCAGCCATGGACTAGCGGGAGGCCACGAGCAGTACTTC.

The gene calls are TRBV7-3 and TRBJ2-2; TRBD2 is a possible D gene (6 bases). CDR3 size: 14 residues. Trimming shortened V by 5 bases and J by 1 base, and 8 bases separated the two germline ends. In germline, CDR1 is SGHTA, CDR2 FQGTGA. The CDR3: CASSPGLNTGELFF. Written as DNA, the CDR3 is TGTGCCAGCAGCCCGGGACTGAACACCGGGGAGCTGTTTTTT.

The chain is built from TRBV4-1 and TRBJ2-2; D is possibly TRBD2 (5 bases). The germline V gene has CDR1 MGHRA and CDR2 YSYEKL. V lost 8 bases and J 0 bases, leaving 10 bases between the germline ends. The CDR3 consists of 14 residues. This chain's CDR3 is CASRIGANTGELFF. The CDR3 bases are TGCGCCAGCCGCATCGGGGCGAACACCGGGGAGCTGTTTTTT.

The V gene is TRBV6-5, the J gene TRBJ2-7, with 11 nucleotides matching TRBD2. Germline CDR1 is MNHEY and CDR2 is SVGAGI. The CDR3 has 16 residues. Trimming removed 4 bases from V and 3 bases from J; junction bases left unmatched: 8. The chain's CDR3 is CASSSPGTSGVYEQYF. The CDR3 DNA sequence: TGTGCCAGCAGTTCCCCTGGGACTAGCGGAGTCTACGAGCAGTACTTC.

The chain has TRBV28 and TRBJ1-6, with unresolved D. Germline V gene data show CDR1 as MDHEN and CDR2 as SYDVKM. V lost 2 bases to trimming and J lost 4 bases, with 6 bases between them. This CDR3 comprises 14 residues. In nucleotides, the CDR3 is TGTGCCAGCAGTTTAAGGCAGTATAATTCACCCCTCCACTTT. This gives the protein CASSLRQYNSPLHF.

This chain uses TRBV2 with TRBJ2-2; a possible D gene is TRBD2 (5 bases). Germline lookup yields CDR1 SNHLY and CDR2 FYNNEI. The CDR3 is 15 amino acids. Trimming pared 0 bases from V and 2 bases from J, leaving 7 bases between. The CDR3 nucleotides read TGTGCCAGCAGTGAAGCGCGGGTAAACACCGGGGAGCTGTTTTTT. Translating gives CASSEARVNTGELFF.

The chain links TRBV7-2 to TRBJ2-3, with 9 bases identical to TRBD2. This CDR3 region has 17 residues. Germline assignment: CDR1 SGHTA and CDR2 FQGNSA. J gave up 0 bases and V 5 bases, and 9 bases lay outside the gene matches. CDR3 DNA sequence: TGTGCCAGCAGCCCGAGGGGAGCGGGAGGTAGCACAGATACGCAGTATTTT. Protein sequence: CASSPRGAGGSTDTQYF.

J is TRBJ2-7 and V is TRBV6-1; D ambiguous. CDR3 length equals 13 residues. V shed 2 bases and J shed 0 bases, with 5 bases lying between them. Germline V gives CDR1 MNHNS, CDR2 SASEGT. CDR3 amino acids: CASSEKSSYEQYF. The CDR3 bases are TGTGCCAGCAGTGAAAAAAGCTCCTACGAGCAGTACTTC.

The chain couples TRBV11-3 to TRBJ2-3; 8 nucleotides match TRBD2. The trim removed 5 bases at V and 1 base at J, leaving 5 bases unmatched. Germline assignment: CDR1 SGHNT and CDR2 YENEEA. The CDR3 loop spans 15 amino acids. In nucleotides, the CDR3 is TGTGCCAGCAGCGGAAGCGGGAGTGGCACAGATACGCAGTATTTT. Protein sequence: CASSGSGSGTDTQYF.

The chain recombines TRBV7-2 with TRBJ2-1; D unclear. Germline values: CDR1 SGHTA, CDR2 FQGNSA. Trimming shortened V by 3 bases and J by 10 bases, and 10 bases separated the two germline ends. The CDR3 has 12 amino acids. CDR3 in amino acids: CASSFTVGEQFF. CDR3 sequence (DNA): TGTGCCAGCAGCTTTACGGTCGGGGAGCAGTTCTTC.

This chain uses TRBV2 with TRBJ2-7; 12 positions match TRBD2. Per the germline V gene, CDR1 is SNHLY and CDR2 is FYNNEI. J was trimmed by 4 bases and V by 6 bases; bases with no gene match: 7. The CDR3 covers 15 residues. The CDR3 bases are TGTGCCAGCAGCGACCAACTAGCGGGGGGTTACGAGCAGTACTTC. Amino acid sequence: CASSDQLAGGYEQYF.

This chain uses TRBV6-1 with TRBJ2-3; TRBD2 matches at 11 bases. J was trimmed by 5 bases and V by 0 bases; bases with no gene match: 4. Germline assignment: CDR1 MNHNS and CDR2 SASEGT. This CDR3 contains 16 residues. The CDR3 region is CASSEAMGTSGDTQYF. DNA for the CDR3: TGTGCCAGCAGTGAAGCGATGGGGACTAGCGGAGATACGCAGTATTTT.

The chain joins TRBV2 to TRBJ1-2; a weak D match, TRBD1 (5 bases). This CDR3 spans 14 amino acids. V lost 6 bases and J lost 4, with 15 bases in between. The germline V gene encodes CDR1 SNHLY and CDR2 FYNNEI. The CDR3 DNA reads as TGTGCCAGCAGCGCCCTAAGGGGCGGCTATGGCTACACCTTC. It codes for CASSALRGGYGYTF.

J is TRBJ1-5 and V is TRBV7-2; D not resolved. The V and J ends lost 2 bases and 7 bases respectively, with 12 bases between them. CDR1 is SGHTA, CDR2 FQGNSA, per germline. The CDR3 consists of 14 residues. The CDR3 bases are TGTGCCAGCAGCTTAACGGGAGGAGGGCAGCCCCAGCATTTT. Its translation is CASSLTGGGQPQHF.

This chain joins TRBV3-1 (or the pseudogene TRBV3-2) and TRBJ1-1; TRBD1 is a possible D gene (6 bases). The CDR3 contains 15 residues. V lost 0 bases to trimming and J lost 0 bases, with 8 bases between them. CDR1 is LGHDT and CDR2 is YNNKEL in the germline V gene (reference sequence). The CDR3 region is CASSQDQGLNTEAFF. CDR3 nucleotide sequence: TGTGCCAGCAGCCAAGATCAGGGGTTGAACACTGAAGCTTTCTTT.

The V and J genes are TRBV3-1 (or the pseudogene TRBV3-2) and TRBJ2-1; 9 bases match TRBD2. Germline assignment: CDR1 LGHDT and CDR2 YNNKEL (reference sequence). The trim removed 4 bases at V and 5 bases at J, leaving 18 bases unmatched. This CDR3 region has 19 residues. The CDR3 nucleotides are TGTGCCAGCAGCCGTTCTCACGGGACTAGCTGGAATCGAGACAATGAGCAGTTCTTC. Amino acids: CASSRSHGTSWNRDNEQFF.

V is TRBV6-2 or TRBV6-3 and J is TRBJ2-5; D not resolved. This CDR3 is built from 11 residues. CDR1 is MNHEY and CDR2 is SVGEGT in the germline V gene. V lost 2 bases and J 5 bases, leaving 3 bases between the germline ends. The DNA of the CDR3 is TGTGCCAGCAGTTACAGGGAGACCCAGTACTTC. It is translated as CASSYRETQYF.

The V gene is TRBV2, the J gene TRBJ2-1; D gene ambiguous. CDR1 SNHLY and CDR2 FYNNEI come from the germline V gene. Trimming stripped 7 bases from V and 4 bases from J, with 11 bases between. This CDR3 comprises 13 residues. The CDR3 region is CASTRTAYNEQFF. The DNA of the CDR3 is TGTGCCAGCACCCGGACGGCATACAATGAGCAGTTCTTC.

This clone has only a few counts. The chain couples TRBV6-5 to TRBJ1-6; a possible D gene is TRBD1 (5 bases). This CDR3 is built from 14 residues. Germline CDR1 reads MNHEY; CDR2 reads SVGAGI. Trimming shortened V by 10 bases and J by 10 bases, and 20 bases separated the two germline ends. Here the CDR3 DNA reads TGTGCCATCGAACGGACCACGAGGGACTCACCCCTCCACTTT. Translation: CAIERTTRDSPLHF.

This chain joins TRBV5-3 and TRBJ1-3; 7 bases are a match to TRBD1. TRBV5-3 qualifies as an ORF whose function is uncertain. Trimming at V came to 4 bases and at J to 2 bases, leaving 3 bases not matched to a gene. This CDR3 has 14 residues. In nucleotides, the CDR3 is TGTGCCAGAAGCCTACAGGGGACTGGAAACACCATATATTTT. This translates into CARSLQGTGNTIYF.

This clone was seen a handful of times. V and J are TRBV5-5 and TRBJ1-1; D is unresolved. There are 13 residues in the CDR3. The V gene lost 0 bases and the J gene lost 5 bases, with 8 bases spanning the gap. The germline V gene encodes CDR1 SGHKS and CDR2 YYEKEE (reference sequence). The CDR3 nucleotides read TGTGCCAGCAGCTTGGCAACGGGTACTGAAGCTTTCTTT. Residues: CASSLATGTEAFF.

The V call is TRBV20-1, the J call TRBJ2-5, with D unclear. This CDR3 spans 12 amino acids. The V gene lost 6 bases and the J gene lost 3 bases, with 11 bases spanning the gap. CDR1 and CDR2 from the germline V gene are DFQATT and SNEGSKA (reference sequence). The CDR3 is CSASQREETQYF. The CDR3 bases are TGCAGTGCAAGTCAAAGGGAAGAGACCCAGTACTTC.

In its sample, this clone was seen a few times. This chain connects TRBV2 to TRBJ2-7; TRBD1 aligns across 10 bases. The V gene's germline CDR1 is SNHLY and CDR2 FYNNEI. This CDR3 is built from 14 residues. V lost 5 bases and J lost 6; bases outside the gene matches: 7. CDR3 residues: CASSPGTGVGEQYF. The DNA for the CDR3 is TGTGCCAGCAGTCCCGGGACAGGGGTAGGCGAGCAGTACTTC.

This clone was seen once. This chain uses TRBV18 with TRBJ1-2; D is unclear. Trimming took off 2 bases at V and 7 bases at J, with 20 bases between the two ends. The length of the CDR3 is 16 residues. Germline values: CDR1 KGHSH, CDR2 LQKENI. CDR3 in amino acids: CASSPTFTVRESGYTF. DNA for the CDR3: TGTGCCAGCTCACCAACCTTTACAGTTCGGGAGAGTGGCTACACCTTC.

This clone has a single count. The genes are TRBV5-5 and TRBJ2-2; a weak D match, TRBD2 (5 bases). V shed 0 bases and J shed 3 bases, with 12 bases lying between them. The length of the CDR3 is 16 residues. Germline CDR1 is SGHKS and CDR2 is YYEKEE (reference sequence). The CDR3 region is CASSLVATTDTGELFF. The CDR3 DNA is TGTGCCAGCAGCTTGGTAGCGACAACGGACACCGGGGAGCTGTTTTTT.

The rearrangement links TRBV7-9 to TRBJ2-7, with a tentative D call TRBD1 (6 bases). V was shortened by 4 bases and J by 4 bases, with 8 bases between the two germline ends. The CDR3 contains 12 residues. CDR1 is SEHNR and CDR2 is FQNEAQ in the germline V gene (reference sequence). The CDR3 nucleotides are TGTGCCAGCAGCTGGCAGGGGTACGAGCAGTACTTC. Translation gives CASSWQGYEQYF. Looking up the rest from reference TRBV7-9 and TRBJ2-7 gives the full variable domain: DTGVSQNPRHKITKRGQNVTFRCDPISEHNRLYWYRQTLGQGPEFLTYFQNEAQLEKSRLLSDRFSAERPKGSFSTLEIQRTEQGDSAMYLCASSWQGYEQYFGPGTRLTVT.

The chain combines TRBV11-2 with TRBJ2-2, with D possibly matching TRBD2 (6 bases). V dropped 2 bases and J dropped 0 bases, with 10 bases sitting between them. CDR3 size: 16 residues. The germline gives CDR1 SGHAT, CDR2 FQNNGV. This chain's CDR3 is CASSLLGSPNTGELFF. The DNA for the CDR3 is TGTGCCAGCAGCTTACTCGGGAGCCCGAACACCGGGGAGCTGTTTTTT. Full variable domain (rest looked up from reference TRBV11-2 and TRBJ2-2): EAGVAQSPRYKIIEKRQSVAFWCNPISGHATLYWYQQILGQGPKLLIQFQNNGVVDDSQLPKDRFSAERLKGVDSTLKIQPAKLEDSAVYLCASSLLGSPNTGELFFGEGSRLTVL.

The V gene is TRBV3-1 (or the pseudogene TRBV3-2), the J gene TRBJ2-5, with no clear D. CDR1 is LGHDT and CDR2 is YNNKEL in the germline V gene (reference sequence). V was clipped by 2 bases and J by 0 bases, with 10 bases between them. CDR3 length: 15 residues. The CDR3 spells CASSQSFGDQETQYF. The DNA for the CDR3 is TGTGCCAGCAGCCAAAGTTTTGGGGACCAAGAGACCCAGTACTTC.

By share, this clone counts as medium-sized. V gene TRBV7-3 combines with J gene TRBJ2-5; the D call may be TRBD1 or TRBD2 (7 bases each). Germline CDR1 is SGHTA and CDR2 is FQGTGA. The germline V and J ends were trimmed by 5 bases and 2 bases, with 18 bases remaining between them. This CDR3 spans 16 amino acids. The CDR3 spells CASSPQRGRGQETQYF. The CDR3 bases are TGTGCCAGCAGCCCCCAGAGGGGGCGGGGGCAAGAGACCCAGTACTTC. Using reference TRBV7-3 and TRBJ2-5 for the parts outside the CDR3, the full variable domain is GAGVSQTPSNKVTEKGKYVELRCDPISGHTALYWYRQSLGQGPEFLIYFQGTGAADDSGLPNDRFFAVRPEGSVSTLKIQRTERGDSAVYLCASSPQRGRGQETQYFGPGTRLLVL.

This clone qualifies as medium-sized. CDR3 in amino acids: CASSPQRGARQETQYF. The DNA for the CDR3 is TGTGCCAGCAGCCCCCAACGGGGGGCGCGACAAGAGACCCAGTACTTC. The chain is built from TRBV7-2 and TRBJ2-5, with a weak D call TRBD2 (7 bases). Germline V gene sequence: CDR1 SGHTA, CDR2 FQGNSA. The CDR3 extends over 16 amino acids. V lost 5 bases, J lost 2 bases, and 18 bases lay in between. Supplemented by reference TRBV7-2 and TRBJ2-5, the full variable domain reads GAGVSQSPSNKVTEKGKDVELRCDPISGHTALYWYRQSLGQGLEFLIYFQGNSAPDKSGLPSDRFSAERTGGSVSTLTIQRTQQEDSAVYLCASSPQRGARQETQYFGPGTRLLVL.